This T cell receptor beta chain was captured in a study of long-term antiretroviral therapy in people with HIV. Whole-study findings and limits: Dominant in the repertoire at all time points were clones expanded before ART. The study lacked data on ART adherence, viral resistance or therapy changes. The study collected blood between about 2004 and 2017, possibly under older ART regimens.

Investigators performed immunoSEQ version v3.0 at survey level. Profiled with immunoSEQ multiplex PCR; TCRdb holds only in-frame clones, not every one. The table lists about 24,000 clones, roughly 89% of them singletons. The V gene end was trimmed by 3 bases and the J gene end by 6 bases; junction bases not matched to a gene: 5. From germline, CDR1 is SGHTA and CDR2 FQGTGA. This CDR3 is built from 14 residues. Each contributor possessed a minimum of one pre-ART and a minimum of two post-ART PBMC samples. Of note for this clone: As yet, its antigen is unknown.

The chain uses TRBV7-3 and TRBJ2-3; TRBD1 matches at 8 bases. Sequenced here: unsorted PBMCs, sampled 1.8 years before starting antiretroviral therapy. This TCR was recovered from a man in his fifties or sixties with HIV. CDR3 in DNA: TGTGCCAGCAGCTTTTCAGGGGGCGGGGATACGCAGTATTTT. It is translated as CASSFSGGGDTQYF.